This entry lists 30 T cell receptor beta chains sequenced from one sample in a study of OX40 agonist ivuxolimab in advanced cancers. Libraries were prepared by immunoSEQ multiplex PCR; TCRdb keeps only in-frame clonotypes and omits some of them. Of 70,000 or so clones detected, roughly nine tenths appear once; the ten largest clones hold roughly 15%. This sample comprised CD4+ or CD8+ T cells sorted from blood, obtained in a trial of the OX40 agonist ivuxolimab. The receptors stem from an adult with an advanced solid tumor such as melanoma, head and neck, liver or kidney cancer.

J is TRBJ2-2 and V is TRBV7-6, with TRBD2 as a possible D gene (5 bases). Germline V gene lookup returns CDR1 SGHVS and CDR2 FNYEAQ. V lost 5 bases, J lost 5 bases, and 15 bases lay in between. CDR3 size: 15 residues. The CDR3 nucleotides read TGTGCCAGCAGCCCACAGACTTCGGGGACCGGGGAGCTGTTTTTT. Protein sequence: CASSPQTSGTGELFF. Supplemented by reference TRBV7-6 and TRBJ2-2, the full variable domain reads GAGVSQSPRYKVTKRGQDVALRCDPISGHVSLYWYRQALGQGPEFLTYFNYEAQQDKSGLPNDRFSAERPEGSISTLTIQRTEQRDSAMYRCASSPQTSGTGELFFGEGSRLTVL.

This clone was counted a single time. The J gene is TRBJ1-5, the V gene TRBV4-3, with a tentative D call TRBD1 (5 bases). Per germline, CDR1 LGHNA and CDR2 YSLEER. Trimming shortened V by 0 bases and J by 1 base, and 13 bases separated the two germline ends. This CDR3 has 17 residues. Here the CDR3 DNA reads TGCGCCAGCAGCCAAGATCGGGGGTCCCCCAGCAATCAGCCCCAGCATTTT. It codes for CASSQDRGSPSNQPQHF.

The chain has TRBV2 and TRBJ1-1; TRBD1 might be the D (5 bases). CDR1 and CDR2 (germline): SNHLY, FYNNEI. The CDR3 totals 18 residues. Between the trimmed V and J ends, which lost 4 bases and 1 base, there was a span of 22 bases. In DNA form, the CDR3 reads TGTGCCAGCAGTGGATATCTGGGGGAGTGGGGGAAGAACACTGAAGCTTTCTTT. Encoded protein: CASSGYLGEWGKNTEAFF.

The chain combines TRBV11-2 with TRBJ2-1; D possibly corresponds to TRBD2 (5 bases). V was pared by 3 bases and J by 4 bases, with 16 bases between. This CDR3 has 16 residues. CDR1 is SGHAT, CDR2 FQNNGV, per germline. The chain's CDR3 is CASSLPARVRYNEQFF. The CDR3 bases are TGTGCCAGCAGCTTGCCTGCGAGGGTTAGGTACAATGAGCAGTTCTTC.

In this sample, this clone turned up once. The V call is TRBV7-2, the J call TRBJ2-3, with D hard to call. Trimming cost V 4 bases and J 4 bases, with 12 bases left between them. Germline V gives CDR1 SGHTA, CDR2 FQGNSA. The CDR3 runs to 14 residues. The CDR3 bases are TGTGCCAGCAGCTCCCTGTCGAGACCAGATACGCAGTATTTT. Its translation: CASSSLSRPDTQYF.

The chain carries TRBV7-3 and TRBJ2-2, with unresolved D. V lost 3 bases and J lost 5, with 10 bases in between. CDR3 length equals 14 residues. From germline, CDR1 is SGHTA and CDR2 FQGTGA. Written as DNA, the CDR3 is TGTGCCAGCAGCTTTAACGTGGGAACCGGGGAGCTGTTTTTT. Its protein product is CASSFNVGTGELFF.

The rearrangement links TRBV15 to TRBJ2-1, with D uncertain. There are 17 residues in the CDR3. V dropped 2 bases and J dropped 0 bases, with 14 bases sitting between them. CDR1 LNHNV and CDR2 YYDKDF come from the germline V gene (reference sequence). The CDR3 DNA reads TGTGCCACCAGCAGACACGGACCCGCGAGCTCCTACAATGAGCAGTTCTTC. Protein product: CATSRHGPASSYNEQFF.

This clone was detected only once. The chain has TRBV13 and TRBJ1-4, with 7 bases matching TRBD1. Unmatched junction bases numbered 10, after V lost 5 bases and J lost 7 bases. CDR1 and CDR2 (germline): PRHDT, FYEKMQ (reference sequence). This CDR3 spans 15 amino acids. The CDR3 DNA reads TGTGCCAGCAGCACGCGACAGGGTCCAAGTGAAAAACTGTTTTTT. Its protein product is CASSTRQGPSEKLFF. Full variable domain (outside the CDR3, taken from reference TRBV13 and TRBJ1-4): AAGVIQSPRHLIKEKRETATLKCYPIPRHDTVYWYQQGPGQDPQFLISFYEKMQSDKGSIPDRFSAQQFSDYHSELNMSSLELGDSALYFCASSTRQGPSEKLFFGSGTQLSVL.

Only one count was recorded for this clone. The chain links TRBV6-5 to TRBJ1-6; the D is unclear. Looked up from germline, CDR1 is MNHEY and CDR2 is SVGAGI. The germline V and J ends were trimmed by 6 bases and 3 bases, with 12 bases remaining between them. The CDR3 consists of 15 residues. The CDR3 DNA sequence: TGTGCCAGCAGACAAGACAACAACTATAATTCACCCCTCCACTTT. It specifies CASRQDNNYNSPLHF.

This rearrangement joins TRBV28 to TRBJ2-1; 9 nucleotides line up with TRBD2. The ends lost 6 bases at V and 4 bases at J; junction bases unmatched: 7. Germline V gene data show CDR1 as MDHEN and CDR2 as SYDVKM. CDR3 length equals 15 residues. This CDR3 reads CASSPGLAPYNEQFF. CDR3 nucleotides: TGTGCCAGCAGCCCGGGACTAGCCCCGTACAATGAGCAGTTCTTC.

The chain links TRBV28 to TRBJ1-3; D not resolved. This CDR3 is built from 14 residues. Deletions cut 5 bases from V and 0 bases from J, with 8 bases between. Germline V gene data show CDR1 as MDHEN and CDR2 as SYDVKM. The CDR3, as DNA: TGTGCCAGCAGTCCTGATTTCTCTGGAAACACCATATATTTT. Translating gives CASSPDFSGNTIYF.

The chain carries TRBV7-3 and TRBJ2-2; D is unresolved. The ends were cut back, 1 base at V and 3 bases at J, with 15 bases in the middle. The germline V gene encodes CDR1 SGHTA and CDR2 FQGTGA. This CDR3 spans 17 amino acids. The CDR3 loop reads CASSLISGSYYTGELFF. CDR3 bases: TGTGCCAGCAGCTTAATTTCTGGCAGTTACTACACCGGGGAGCTGTTTTTT.

The V gene is TRBV10-1, the J gene TRBJ2-7; 8 nucleotides match TRBD2. The CDR3 length is 16 residues. Trimming removed 2 bases from V and 3 bases from J; junction bases left unmatched: 9. CDR1 is WNHNN and CDR2 is SYGVQD in the germline V gene (reference sequence). The CDR3 nucleotides are TGCGCCAGCAGTGAGAAAAGGAGCGGGAGTATCTACGAGCAGTACTTC. This translates into CASSEKRSGSIYEQYF.

The chain combines TRBV9 with TRBJ2-2, with a weak D call TRBD1 (6 bases). V lost 0 bases, J lost 2 bases, and 14 bases lay in between. The CDR3 runs to 17 residues. Germline-derived CDR1 and CDR2 are SGDLS and YYNGEE. CDR3 DNA sequence: TGTGCCAGCAGCGTAGGTAATAGAGGGGGTAACACCGGGGAGCTGTTTTTT. This gives the protein CASSVGNRGGNTGELFF.

This clone was detected only once. This chain links TRBV6-5 with TRBJ2-2, with no clear D. The CDR3 length is 11 residues. In germline, CDR1 is MNHEY, CDR2 SVGAGI. V lost 10 bases and J lost 7, with 10 bases in between. Here the CDR3 DNA reads TGTGCCACCGAGGAATACGGGGAGCTGTTTTTT. It encodes CATEEYGELFF.

The V and J genes are TRBV11-3 and TRBJ1-1; D perhaps matches TRBD1 (5 bases). In germline, CDR1 is SGHNT, CDR2 YENEEA. The CDR3 covers 13 residues. The V and J ends lost 5 bases and 5 bases respectively, with 12 bases between them. For the CDR3, the DNA is TGTGCCAGCAGCGCAGACACAGGAACTGAAGCTTTCTTT. Residues: CASSADTGTEAFF.

The chain joins TRBV28 to TRBJ2-1; TRBD2 might be the D (6 bases). Trimming removed 2 bases from V and 5 bases from J, with 25 bases in between. Germline CDR1 MDHEN, CDR2 SYDVKM. This CDR3 spans 19 amino acids. The CDR3 sequence is CASSLTPRPMVAEDNEQFF. The CDR3 DNA sequence: TGTGCCAGCAGTTTAACCCCCCGCCCGATGGTAGCGGAGGACAATGAGCAGTTCTTC.

In this sample, this clone turned up once. The chain carries TRBV27 and TRBJ2-1; the match to TRBD2 covers 12 bases. CDR1 and CDR2 from the germline V gene are MNHEY and SMNVEV (reference sequence). The CDR3 sequence is 16 residues long. V lost 5 bases, J lost 4 bases, and 6 bases stayed unmatched. CDR3 residues: CASSLLAGGAYNEQFF. CDR3 bases: TGTGCCAGCAGTCTCCTAGCGGGAGGGGCTTACAATGAGCAGTTCTTC.

J is TRBJ2-7 and V is TRBV15; 7 bases map to TRBD1. The CDR3 consists of 12 residues. Trimming removed 6 bases from V and 6 bases from J; junction bases left unmatched: 5. The germline V gene has CDR1 LNHNV and CDR2 YYDKDF (reference sequence). CDR3: CATSTGQREQYF. In DNA form, the CDR3 reads TGTGCCACCAGTACGGGACAGCGCGAGCAGTACTTC.

This chain links TRBV6-1 with TRBJ2-7; 8 nucleotides line up with TRBD2. This CDR3 is 15 amino acids long. The ends lost 3 bases at V and 4 bases at J; junction bases unmatched: 8. Germline assignment: CDR1 MNHNS and CDR2 SASEGT. CDR3 amino acids: CASSDGLAGPYEQYF. CDR3 DNA sequence: TGTGCCAGCAGTGACGGACTAGCAGGCCCGTACGAGCAGTACTTC.

Within the sample, this clone is medium-sized (0.01 to 0.1%). This chain connects TRBV7-2 to TRBJ2-2; 8 bases agree with TRBD2. Germline values: CDR1 SGHTA, CDR2 FQGNSA. This CDR3 comprises 17 residues. V dropped 5 bases and J dropped 6; count of bases not matched to a gene: 14. The CDR3 loop reads CASSRVMGLVNPGELFF. In DNA form, the CDR3 reads TGTGCCAGCAGCCGAGTCATGGGACTAGTAAACCCCGGGGAGCTGTTTTTT.

The gene calls are TRBV28 and TRBJ2-5; 7 nucleotides line up with TRBD1. The J call may be incorrect, as the DNA end agrees better with TRBJ2-7. Germline V gene lookup returns CDR1 MDHEN and CDR2 SYDVKM. The CDR3 runs to 15 residues. The CDR3 region is CASSLWGDRLHEQYF. The DNA for the CDR3 is TGTGCCAGCAGTTTATGGGGGGACAGACTCCACGAGCAGTACTTC.

This chain's CDR3 is CAWSNGEGNEKLFF. The CDR3 DNA reads TGTGCCTGGAGTAATGGGGAGGGTAATGAAAAACTGTTTTTT. The gene calls are TRBV30 and TRBJ1-4; no reliable D call. Trimming pared 2 bases from V and 4 bases from J, leaving 11 bases between. The CDR3 runs 14 residues. The germline V gene encodes CDR1 GTSNPN and CDR2 SVGIG (reference sequence). Filled out from reference TRBV30 and TRBJ1-4, the complete variable domain reads SQTIHQWPATLVQPVGSPLSLECTVEGTSNPNLYWYRQAAGRGLQLLFYSVGIGQISSEVPQNLSASRPQDRQFILSSKKLLLSDSGFYLCAWSNGEGNEKLFFGSGTQLSVL.

The chain uses TRBV6-1 and TRBJ1-1; 10 bases fit TRBD1. The junction had 4 bases not matched to a gene; V was cut back by 5 bases and J by 1 base. This CDR3 has 15 residues. The V gene's germline CDR1 is MNHNS and CDR2 SASEGT. In nucleotides, the CDR3 is TGTGCCAGCAGTCCGTGGACAGGGGGGAACACTGAAGCTTTCTTT. Translation gives CASSPWTGGNTEAFF.

The genes are TRBV5-1 and TRBJ2-7; TRBD2 aligns across 8 bases. The CDR3 loop spans 15 amino acids. Germline trimming cut 4 bases from V and 7 bases from J; bases unmatched to any gene: 13. The germline CDR1 and CDR2 sequences are SGHRS and YFSETQ. The CDR3 DNA sequence: TGCGCCAGCAGCGCCACTAGCGGCCTACTGTTAGAGCAGTACTTC. Translated: CASSATSGLLLEQYF.

The genes are TRBV27 and TRBJ2-1, with 11 bases lining up with TRBD2. The V gene's germline CDR1 is MNHEY and CDR2 SMNVEV (reference sequence). Losses at the gene ends were 2 bases for V and 8 bases for J; bases not matched to a gene: 11. The CDR3 is 17 amino acids. The chain's CDR3 is CASSLGLAGGPGDEQFF. The CDR3 DNA is TGTGCCAGCAGTTTAGGGTTAGCGGGAGGGCCGGGCGATGAGCAGTTCTTC.

The chain combines TRBV7-9 with TRBJ2-1; D gene ambiguous. The germline V gene has CDR1 SEHNR and CDR2 FQNEAQ (reference sequence). V dropped 7 bases and J dropped 8 bases, with 12 bases sitting between them. The CDR3 is 12 residues long. CDR3 in amino acids: CASNRGSDEQFF. Written as DNA, the CDR3 is TGTGCCAGCAACCGAGGTTCGGATGAGCAGTTCTTC. Complete variable domain (other parts from reference TRBV7-9 and TRBJ2-1): DTGVSQNPRHKITKRGQNVTFRCDPISEHNRLYWYRQTLGQGPEFLTYFQNEAQLEKSRLLSDRFSAERPKGSFSTLEIQRTEQGDSAMYLCASNRGSDEQFFGPGTRLTVL.

The chain carries TRBV4-2 and TRBJ2-7; the match to TRBD1 covers 9 bases. This CDR3 is built from 16 residues. In germline, CDR1 is LGHNA, CDR2 YNFKEQ. V lost 4 bases to trimming and J lost 3 bases; unmatched junction nucleotides: 10. CDR3 sequence: CASSPTGGPSFYEQYF. The CDR3 DNA reads TGTGCCAGCAGCCCAACAGGGGGCCCATCGTTCTACGAGCAGTACTTC.

J is TRBJ1-2 and V is TRBV25-1; D not certain. CDR3 length: 11 amino acids. In germline, CDR1 is MGHDK, CDR2 SYGVNS. Trimming took 4 bases from V and 9 from J, leaving 9 bases between them. The CDR3 protein is CASSGLLSYTF. The CDR3 DNA is TGTGCCAGCAGTGGACTATTGAGCTACACCTTC.

Comment on this clone: The junction does not match germline at one end; this may be a read error. The genes are TRBV28 and TRBJ2-7; D is possibly TRBD1 or TRBD2 (5 bases each). Germline lookup yields CDR1 MDHEN and CDR2 SYDVKM. The CDR3 runs to 12 residues. The CDR3 coding sequence is TGTGCCAGCAGTTTAGGGACCGCCCTCGGAGACTTC. Amino acid sequence: CASSLGTALGDF.